What follows are 10 T cell receptor beta chains derived from one specimen sequenced in a study of metastatic and nonmetastatic thyroid tumors. Thyroid surgery took place with no prior treatment in any patient. TCRdb reprocessed the PCR reads using MiXCR. The sample consists of about 24,000 clones, 20% to 25% of them appearing once. Sequenced input: blood. These receptors all stem from a male donor with papillary thyroid cancer or a benign thyroid nodule (not recorded which). Some clones in this sample may be carry-over from other donors' samples.

V and J are TRBV4-1 and TRBJ2-3, with D possibly TRBD2 on 6 matching bases. V lost 1 base and J lost 0, with 17 bases in between. CDR1 is MGHRA and CDR2 is YSYEKL in the germline V gene. The CDR3 consists of 18 residues. CDR3 sequence (DNA): TGCGCCAGCAGCCAAGCCCAAAGAGGGAGCGGGAGCACAGATACGCAGTATTTT. Translating it yields CASSQAQRGSGSTDTQYF.

J is TRBJ2-7 and V is TRBV2; the D gene is possibly TRBD2 (5 bases). The J call is uncertain, as TRBJ2-5 better fits the DNA end. The germline V gene encodes CDR1 SNHLY and CDR2 FYNNEI. The CDR3 is 12 residues long. The CDR3 spells CAWASRRETQYF. CDR3 DNA sequence: TGTGCTTGGGCGAGCCGGAGGGAGACCCAGTACTTC.

This clone was detected many times. This chain joins TRBV7-9 and TRBJ1-2, with 9 nucleotides matching TRBD1. Germline assignment: CDR1 SEHNR and CDR2 FQNEAQ (reference sequence). With V trimmed by 4 bases and J by 4 bases, 1 base remained unmatched. This CDR3 comprises 13 residues. DNA of the CDR3: TGTGCCAGCAGCTGGACAGGGGCCTATGGCTACACCTTC. It is translated as CASSWTGAYGYTF. Full variable domain (outside the CDR3, taken from reference TRBV7-9 and TRBJ1-2): DTGVSQNPRHKITKRGQNVTFRCDPISEHNRLYWYRQTLGQGPEFLTYFQNEAQLEKSRLLSDRFSAERPKGSFSTLEIQRTEQGDSAMYLCASSWTGAYGYTFGSGTRLTVV.

This clone has just a few counts. Relative to the germline gene, one junction end is altered; a read error may explain this. The same CDR3 arises from other DNA sequences in this sample as well. This rearrangement joins TRBV6-4 to TRBJ2-3; 7 bases agree with TRBD1. Germline lookup yields CDR1 MRHNA and CDR2 SNTAGT. The CDR3 is 13 residues long. The CDR3 DNA reads as TGTGCCAGTAGTGACAGGGCCACAGATACACAGTATTTT. Protein: CASSDRATDTQYF.

A few counts support this clone. The junction shows a germline mismatch at one end, possibly a read error. The chain couples TRBV28 to TRBJ1-5; 8 bases agree with TRBD1. This CDR3 comprises 15 residues. Germline V gene sequence: CDR1 MDHEN, CDR2 SYDVKM. The CDR3 DNA is TGTGCCAGCAGTGAATCAGGGGGCTCGGGTCAGCCCAAGCATTTT. Its translation is CASSESGGSGQPKHF.

This sequence joins TRBV18 and TRBJ2-7; 7 nucleotides line up with TRBD1. V shed 2 bases and J 7 bases; nucleotides not matched to a gene: 5. The CDR3 length is 13 residues. The germline CDR1 and CDR2 sequences are KGHSH and LQKENI. CDR3 DNA: TGTGCCAGCTCACCATTGACAGGGCTGGAGCAGTACTTC. It translates to CASSPLTGLEQYF.

In this sample, this clone turned up many times. The gene calls are TRBV25-1 and TRBJ2-7; the match to TRBD1 covers 8 bases. The germline V gene encodes CDR1 MGHDK and CDR2 SYGVNS. Trimming took 2 bases from V and 2 from J; bases not matched to a gene: 5. The length of the CDR3 is 15 residues. The CDR3 sequence is CASSEGTGMTYEQYF. Here the CDR3 DNA reads TGTGCCAGCAGTGAAGGGACAGGCATGACCTACGAGCAGTACTTC.

This clone was detected once. At one of its ends the junction is not consistent with the germline gene, which may arise from a read error. Other DNA sequences in this sample translate to the same CDR3. The rearrangement links TRBV5-1 to TRBJ2-5; D call uncertain. Looked up from germline, CDR1 is SGHRS and CDR2 is YFSETQ. CDR3 length: 15 residues. The CDR3 nucleotides are TGCGCCAGCAGCTTCAACGGCCAGAGCCAAGAGACCCAGTACTTT. Its protein is CASSFNGQSQETQYF.

By share of the sample, this clone is medium-sized (0.01 to 0.1%). The V call is TRBV6-1, the J call TRBJ2-5; D remains ambiguous. Germline V gene data show CDR1 as MNHNS and CDR2 as SASEGT. The V end lost 5 bases, the J end lost 3 bases, and 10 bases lay between the germline ends. CDR3 size: 13 residues. DNA for the CDR3: TGTGCCAGCAGTCGAGATGAGAAAGAGACCCAGTACTTC. It encodes CASSRDEKETQYF.

This clone is medium-sized within its sample. V and J are TRBV6-2 or TRBV6-3 and TRBJ2-6, with D unresolved. This CDR3 spans 14 amino acids. Deletions cut 2 bases from V and 0 bases from J, with 2 bases between. CDR1 MNHEY and CDR2 SVGEGT come from the germline V gene. CDR3 residues: CASSYNSGANVLTF. In DNA form, the CDR3 reads TGTGCCAGCAGTTACAACTCTGGGGCCAACGTCCTGACTTTC.